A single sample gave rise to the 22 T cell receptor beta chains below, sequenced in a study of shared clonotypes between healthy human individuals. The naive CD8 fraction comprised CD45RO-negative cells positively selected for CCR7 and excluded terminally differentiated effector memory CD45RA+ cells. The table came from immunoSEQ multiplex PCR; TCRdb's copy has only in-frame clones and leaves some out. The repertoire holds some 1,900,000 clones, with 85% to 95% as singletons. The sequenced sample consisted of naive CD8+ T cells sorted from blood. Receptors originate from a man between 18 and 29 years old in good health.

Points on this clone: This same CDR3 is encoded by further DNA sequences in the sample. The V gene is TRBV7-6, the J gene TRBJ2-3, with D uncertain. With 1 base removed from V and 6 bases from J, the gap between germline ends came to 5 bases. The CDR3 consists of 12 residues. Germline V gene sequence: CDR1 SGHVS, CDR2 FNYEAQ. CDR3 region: CASSLGADTQYF. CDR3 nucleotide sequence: TGTGCCAGCAGCTTAGGGGCGGATACGCAGTATTTT.

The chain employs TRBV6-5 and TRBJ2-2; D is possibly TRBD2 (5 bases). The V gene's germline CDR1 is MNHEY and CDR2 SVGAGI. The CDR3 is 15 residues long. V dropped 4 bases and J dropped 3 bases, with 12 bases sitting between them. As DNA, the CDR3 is TGTGCCAGCAGTTTCTGGGTCGGGGACACCGGGGAGCTGTTTTTT. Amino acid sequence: CASSFWVGDTGELFF.

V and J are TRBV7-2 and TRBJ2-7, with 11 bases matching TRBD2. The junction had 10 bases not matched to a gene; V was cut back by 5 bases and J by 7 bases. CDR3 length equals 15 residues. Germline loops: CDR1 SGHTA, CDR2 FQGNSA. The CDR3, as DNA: TGTGCCAGCAGCCCCGGGACTAGCGGATACATGGAGCAGTACTTC. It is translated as CASSPGTSGYMEQYF. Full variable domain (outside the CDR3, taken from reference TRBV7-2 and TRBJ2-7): GAGVSQSPSNKVTEKGKDVELRCDPISGHTALYWYRQSLGQGLEFLIYFQGNSAPDKSGLPSDRFSAERTGGSVSTLTIQRTQQEDSAVYLCASSPGTSGYMEQYFGPGTRLTVT.

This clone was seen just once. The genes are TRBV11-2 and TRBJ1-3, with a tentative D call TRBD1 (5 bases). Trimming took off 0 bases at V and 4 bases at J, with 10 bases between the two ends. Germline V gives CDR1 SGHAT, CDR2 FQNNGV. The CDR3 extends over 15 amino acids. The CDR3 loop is CASSLEAGTGNTIYF. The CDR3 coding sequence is TGTGCCAGCAGCTTAGAGGCAGGGACGGGAAACACCATATATTTT.

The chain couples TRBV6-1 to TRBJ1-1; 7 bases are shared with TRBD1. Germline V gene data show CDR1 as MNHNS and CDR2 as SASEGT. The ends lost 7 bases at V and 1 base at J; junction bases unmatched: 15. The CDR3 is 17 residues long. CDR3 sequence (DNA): TGTGCCAGCATTGAGGGGGCGAGTTTCGGTAGGAACACTGAAGCTTTCTTT. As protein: CASIEGASFGRNTEAFF.

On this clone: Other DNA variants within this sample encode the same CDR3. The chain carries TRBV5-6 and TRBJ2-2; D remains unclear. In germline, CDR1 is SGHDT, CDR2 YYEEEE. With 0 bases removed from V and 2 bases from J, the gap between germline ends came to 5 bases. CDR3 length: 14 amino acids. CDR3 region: CASSLASNTGELFF. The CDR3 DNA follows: TGTGCCAGCAGCTTGGCCTCTAACACCGGGGAGCTGTTTTTT.

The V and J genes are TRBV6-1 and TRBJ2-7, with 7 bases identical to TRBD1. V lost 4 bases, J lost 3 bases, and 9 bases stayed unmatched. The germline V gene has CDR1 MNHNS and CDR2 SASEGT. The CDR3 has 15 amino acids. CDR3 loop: CASSAPGQHNYEQYF. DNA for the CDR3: TGTGCCAGCAGTGCACCGGGACAGCACAACTACGAGCAGTACTTC.

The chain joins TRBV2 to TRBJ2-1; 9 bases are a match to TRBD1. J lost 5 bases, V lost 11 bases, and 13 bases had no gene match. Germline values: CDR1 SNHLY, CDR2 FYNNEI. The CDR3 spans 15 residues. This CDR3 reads CAVSKRDRADNEQFF. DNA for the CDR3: TGTGCCGTGAGCAAGAGGGACAGGGCGGACAATGAGCAGTTCTTC.

The CDR3 sequence is CATARLAFHEQYF. CDR3 sequence (DNA): TGTGCCACCGCTCGACTAGCCTTCCACGAGCAGTACTTC. V usage is TRBV19 and J usage is TRBJ2-7; TRBD2 matches 7 bases. The CDR3 runs 13 residues. The germline V gene has CDR1 LNHDA and CDR2 SQIVND (reference sequence). J lost 5 bases, V lost 10 bases, and 11 bases had no gene match.

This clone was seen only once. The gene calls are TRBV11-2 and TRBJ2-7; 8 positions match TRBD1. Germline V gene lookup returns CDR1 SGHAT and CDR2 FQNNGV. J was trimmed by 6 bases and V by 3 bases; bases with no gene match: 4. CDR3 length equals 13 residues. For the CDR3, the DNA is TGTGCCAGCAGCTTCTACAGGGGGGCCGAGCAGTACTTC. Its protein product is CASSFYRGAEQYF.

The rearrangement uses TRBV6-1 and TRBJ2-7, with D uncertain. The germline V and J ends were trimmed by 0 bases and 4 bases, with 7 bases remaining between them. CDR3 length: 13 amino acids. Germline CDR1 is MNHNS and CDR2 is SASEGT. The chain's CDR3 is CASSEADLYEQYF. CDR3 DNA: TGTGCCAGCAGTGAAGCGGACCTGTACGAGCAGTACTTC.

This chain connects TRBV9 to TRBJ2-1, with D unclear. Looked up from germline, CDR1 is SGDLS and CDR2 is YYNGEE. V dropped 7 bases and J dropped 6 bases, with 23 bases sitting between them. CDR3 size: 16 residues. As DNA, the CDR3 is TGTGCCAGCGGCTCCTCCCATAGCTACCCCTCCAATGAGCAGTTCTTC. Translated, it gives CASGSSHSYPSNEQFF.

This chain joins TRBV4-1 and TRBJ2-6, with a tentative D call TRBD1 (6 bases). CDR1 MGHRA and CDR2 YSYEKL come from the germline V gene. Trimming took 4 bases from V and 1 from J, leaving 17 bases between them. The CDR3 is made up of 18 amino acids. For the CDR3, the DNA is TGCGCCAGCAGCCCCTTGGTGGGGGCGCAGTCTGGGGCCAACGTCCTGACTTTC. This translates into CASSPLVGAQSGANVLTF.

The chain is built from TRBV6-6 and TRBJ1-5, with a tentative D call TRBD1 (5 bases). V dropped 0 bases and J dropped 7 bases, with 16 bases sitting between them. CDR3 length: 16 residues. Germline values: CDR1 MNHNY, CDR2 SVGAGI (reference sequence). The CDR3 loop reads CASSYSGRVRDQPQHF. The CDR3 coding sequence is TGTGCCAGCAGTTACTCGGGCCGGGTAAGGGACCAGCCCCAGCATTTT.

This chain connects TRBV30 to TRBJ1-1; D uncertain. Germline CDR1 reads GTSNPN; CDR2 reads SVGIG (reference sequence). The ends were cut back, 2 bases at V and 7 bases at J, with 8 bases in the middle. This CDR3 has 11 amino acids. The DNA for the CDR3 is TGTGCCTGGAGTCCCCAATATGAAGCTTTCTTT. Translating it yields CAWSPQYEAFF.

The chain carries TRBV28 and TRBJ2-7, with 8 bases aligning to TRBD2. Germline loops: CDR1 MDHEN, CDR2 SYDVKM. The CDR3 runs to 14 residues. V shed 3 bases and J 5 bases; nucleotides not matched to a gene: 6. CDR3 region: CASSFRGGSHEQYF. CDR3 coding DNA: TGTGCCAGCAGTTTTCGGGGGGGGTCCCACGAGCAGTACTTC.

The CDR3 nucleotides are TGTGCCAGCAGATTTTATAGCACAGATACGCAGTATTTT. Its translation: CASRFYSTDTQYF. The genes are TRBV5-6 and TRBJ2-3; D is undetermined. The CDR3 has 13 residues. V dropped 5 bases and J dropped 0 bases, with 7 bases sitting between them. Germline CDR1 reads SGHDT; CDR2 reads YYEEEE.

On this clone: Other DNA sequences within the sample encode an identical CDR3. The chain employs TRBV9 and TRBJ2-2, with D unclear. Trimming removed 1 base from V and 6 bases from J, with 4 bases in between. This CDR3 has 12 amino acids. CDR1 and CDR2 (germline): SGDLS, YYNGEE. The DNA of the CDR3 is TGTGCCAGCAGCGTAACGGCCGGGGAGCTGTTTTTT. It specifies CASSVTAGELFF.

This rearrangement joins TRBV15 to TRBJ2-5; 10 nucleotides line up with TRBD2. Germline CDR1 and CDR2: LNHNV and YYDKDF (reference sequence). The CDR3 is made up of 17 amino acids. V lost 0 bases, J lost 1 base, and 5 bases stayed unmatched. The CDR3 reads CATSRDLGLAAQETQYF. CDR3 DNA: TGTGCCACCAGCAGAGATCTTGGACTAGCGGCCCAAGAGACCCAGTACTTC.

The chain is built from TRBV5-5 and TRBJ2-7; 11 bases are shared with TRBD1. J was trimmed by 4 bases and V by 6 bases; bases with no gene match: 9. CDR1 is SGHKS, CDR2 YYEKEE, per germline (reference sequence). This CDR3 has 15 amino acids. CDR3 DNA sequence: TGTGCCAGCATCCTCAGGACAGGGGGCGGGTACGAGCAGTACTTC. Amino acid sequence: CASILRTGGGYEQYF.

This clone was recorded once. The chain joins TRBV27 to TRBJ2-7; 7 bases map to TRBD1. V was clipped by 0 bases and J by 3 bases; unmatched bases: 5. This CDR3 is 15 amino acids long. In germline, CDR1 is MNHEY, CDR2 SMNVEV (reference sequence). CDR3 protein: CASSLSIGGFYEQYF. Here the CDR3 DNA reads TGTGCCAGCAGTTTATCTATAGGGGGCTTCTACGAGCAGTACTTC.

The CDR3 is CASSGSLGTNTEAFF. CDR3 sequence (DNA): TGTGCCAGCAGTGGGTCGTTGGGGACGAACACTGAAGCTTTCTTT. The chain combines TRBV27 with TRBJ1-1; a weak D match, TRBD1 (5 bases). The ends were cut back, 5 bases at V and 1 base at J, with 14 bases in the middle. The CDR3 has 15 residues. Per the germline V gene, CDR1 is MNHEY and CDR2 is SMNVEV (reference sequence).